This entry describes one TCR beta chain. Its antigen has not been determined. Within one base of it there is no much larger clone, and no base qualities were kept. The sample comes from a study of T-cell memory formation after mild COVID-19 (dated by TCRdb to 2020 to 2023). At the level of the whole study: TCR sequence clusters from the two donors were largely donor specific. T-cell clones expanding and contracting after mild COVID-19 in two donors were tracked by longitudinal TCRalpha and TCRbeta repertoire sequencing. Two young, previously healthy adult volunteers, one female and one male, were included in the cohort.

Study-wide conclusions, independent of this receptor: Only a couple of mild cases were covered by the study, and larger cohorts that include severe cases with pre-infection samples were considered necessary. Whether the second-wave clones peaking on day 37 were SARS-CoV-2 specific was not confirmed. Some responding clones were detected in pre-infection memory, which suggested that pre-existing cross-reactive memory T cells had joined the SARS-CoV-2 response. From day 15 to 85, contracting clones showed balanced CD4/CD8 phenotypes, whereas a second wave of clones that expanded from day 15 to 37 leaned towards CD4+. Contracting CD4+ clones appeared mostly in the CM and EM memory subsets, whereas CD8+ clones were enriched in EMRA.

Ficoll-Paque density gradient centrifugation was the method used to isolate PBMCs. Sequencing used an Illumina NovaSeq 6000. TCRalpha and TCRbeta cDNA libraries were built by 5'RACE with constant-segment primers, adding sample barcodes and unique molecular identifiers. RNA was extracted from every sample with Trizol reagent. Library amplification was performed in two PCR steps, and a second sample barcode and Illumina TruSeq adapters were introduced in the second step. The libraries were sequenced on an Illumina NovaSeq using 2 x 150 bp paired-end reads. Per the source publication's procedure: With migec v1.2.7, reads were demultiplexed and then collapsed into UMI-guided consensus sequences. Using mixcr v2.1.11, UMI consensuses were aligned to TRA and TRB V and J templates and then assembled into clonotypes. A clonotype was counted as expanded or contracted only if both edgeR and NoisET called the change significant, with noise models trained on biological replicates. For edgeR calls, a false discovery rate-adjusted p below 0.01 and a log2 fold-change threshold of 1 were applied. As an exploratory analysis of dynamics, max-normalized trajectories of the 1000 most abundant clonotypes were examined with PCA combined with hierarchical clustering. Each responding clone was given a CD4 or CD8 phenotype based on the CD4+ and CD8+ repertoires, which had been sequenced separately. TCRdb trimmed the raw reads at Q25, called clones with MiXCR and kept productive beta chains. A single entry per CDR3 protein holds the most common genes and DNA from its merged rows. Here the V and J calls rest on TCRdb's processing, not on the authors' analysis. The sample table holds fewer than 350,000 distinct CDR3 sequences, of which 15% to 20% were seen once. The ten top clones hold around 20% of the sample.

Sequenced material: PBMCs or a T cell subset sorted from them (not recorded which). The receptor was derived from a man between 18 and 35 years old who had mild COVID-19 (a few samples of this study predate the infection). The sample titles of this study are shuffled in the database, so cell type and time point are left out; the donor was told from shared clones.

The DNA reads as follows: TGTGCCAGCAGCCAAGATAGGGAGAACTATGGCTACACCTTC. This is translated as CASSQDRENYGYTF. The chain employs TRBV14 and TRBJ1-2, with the D gene not confidently named. CDR1 SGHDN and CDR2 FVKESK are derived from the germline V gene. The cysteine opens and the phenylalanine closes a CDR3 of 14 amino acids. Of all the DNA, just the CDR3 is kept, 42 bases in frame from base 1. V is pared back by 0 bases and J by 2 bases, with 7 bases lying between the germline termini.